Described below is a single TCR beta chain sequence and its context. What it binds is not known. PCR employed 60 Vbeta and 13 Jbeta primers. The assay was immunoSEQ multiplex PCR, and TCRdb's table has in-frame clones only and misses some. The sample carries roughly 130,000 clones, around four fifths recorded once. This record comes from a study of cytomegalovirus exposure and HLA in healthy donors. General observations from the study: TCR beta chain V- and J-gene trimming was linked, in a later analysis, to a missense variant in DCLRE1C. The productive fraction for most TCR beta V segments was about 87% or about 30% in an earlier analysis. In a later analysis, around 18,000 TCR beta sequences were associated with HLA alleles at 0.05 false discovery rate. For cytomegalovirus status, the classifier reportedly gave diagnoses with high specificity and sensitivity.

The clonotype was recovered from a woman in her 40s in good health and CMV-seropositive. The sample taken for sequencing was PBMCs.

The CDR3 nucleotides read TGCGCCAGCAGCCAAGAGAACGGGGACTACGAGCAGTACTTC. It translates to CASSQENGDYEQYF. The gene calls are TRBV4-1 and TRBJ2-7; tentatively, D is TRBD2 (5 bases). With 0 bases removed from V and 3 bases from J, the gap between germline ends came to 9 bases. The CDR3 extends over 14 amino acids. Germline CDR1 is MGHRA and CDR2 is YSYEKL.